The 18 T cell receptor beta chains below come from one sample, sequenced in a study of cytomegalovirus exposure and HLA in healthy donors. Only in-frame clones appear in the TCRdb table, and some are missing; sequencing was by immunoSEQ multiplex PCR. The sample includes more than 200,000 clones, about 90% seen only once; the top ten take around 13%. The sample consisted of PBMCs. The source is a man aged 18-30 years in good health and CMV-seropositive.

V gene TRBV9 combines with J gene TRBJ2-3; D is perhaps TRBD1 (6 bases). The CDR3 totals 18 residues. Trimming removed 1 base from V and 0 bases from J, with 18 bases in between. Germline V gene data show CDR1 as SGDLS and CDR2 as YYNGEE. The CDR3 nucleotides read TGTGCCAGCAGCGTAACCTCGGTGGGGGCGTATAGCACAGATACGCAGTATTTT. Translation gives CASSVTSVGAYSTDTQYF.

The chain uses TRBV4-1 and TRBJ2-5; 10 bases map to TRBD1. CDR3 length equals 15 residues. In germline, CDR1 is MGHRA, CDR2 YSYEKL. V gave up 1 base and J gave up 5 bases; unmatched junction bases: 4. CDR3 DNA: TGCGCCAGCAGCCAAGGACAGGGGGCGGGGGAGACCCAGTACTTC. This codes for CASSQGQGAGETQYF.

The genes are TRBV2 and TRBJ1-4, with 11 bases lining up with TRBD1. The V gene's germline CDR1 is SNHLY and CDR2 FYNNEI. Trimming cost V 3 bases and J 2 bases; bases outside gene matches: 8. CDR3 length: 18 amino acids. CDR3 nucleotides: TGTGCCAGCAGTGAGGACAGGGGGCAGGAGGGGACTAATGAAAAACTGTTTTTT. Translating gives CASSEDRGQEGTNEKLFF.

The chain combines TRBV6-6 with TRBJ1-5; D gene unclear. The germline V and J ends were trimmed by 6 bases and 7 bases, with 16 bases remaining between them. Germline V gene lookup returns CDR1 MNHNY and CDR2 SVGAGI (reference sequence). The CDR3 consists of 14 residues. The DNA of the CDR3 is TGTGCCAGCAGCCTACCCGGGGATGGGCAGCCCCAGCATTTT. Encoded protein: CASSLPGDGQPQHF.

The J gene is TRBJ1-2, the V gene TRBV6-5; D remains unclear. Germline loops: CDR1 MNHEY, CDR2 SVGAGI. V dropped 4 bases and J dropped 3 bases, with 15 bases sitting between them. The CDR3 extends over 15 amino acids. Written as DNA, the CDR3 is TGTGCCAGCAGTTCCCTTCGATGGGAGGACTATGGCTACACCTTC. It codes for CASSSLRWEDYGYTF.

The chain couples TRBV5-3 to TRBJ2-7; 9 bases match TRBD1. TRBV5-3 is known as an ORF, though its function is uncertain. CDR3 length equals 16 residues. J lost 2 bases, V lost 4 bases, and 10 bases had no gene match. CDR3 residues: CARSREDRGPPYEQYF. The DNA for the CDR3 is TGTGCCAGAAGCCGGGAGGACAGGGGACCTCCCTACGAGCAGTACTTC.

The CDR3 coding sequence is TGTGCCAGCAGTCCTCCAGGGGGGCACGGCTACACCTTC. Its translation is CASSPPGGHGYTF. The rearrangement joins TRBV28 to TRBJ1-2; 7 nucleotides agree with TRBD1. Germline lookup yields CDR1 MDHEN and CDR2 SYDVKM. The CDR3 runs to 13 residues. Germline trimming cut 5 bases from V and 8 bases from J; bases unmatched to any gene: 8.

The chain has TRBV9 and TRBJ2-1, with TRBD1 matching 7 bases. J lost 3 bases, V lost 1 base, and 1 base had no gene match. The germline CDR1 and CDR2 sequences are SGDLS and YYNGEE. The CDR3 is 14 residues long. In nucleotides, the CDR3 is TGTGCCAGCAGCGTATCAGGGGGCTACAATGAGCAGTTCTTC. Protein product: CASSVSGGYNEQFF. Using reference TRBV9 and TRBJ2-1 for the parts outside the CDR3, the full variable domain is DSGVTQTPKHLITATGQRVTLRCSPRSGDLSVYWYQQSLDQGLQFLIQYYNGEERAKGNILERFSAQQFPDLHSELNLSSLELGDSALYFCASSVSGGYNEQFFGPGTRLTVL.

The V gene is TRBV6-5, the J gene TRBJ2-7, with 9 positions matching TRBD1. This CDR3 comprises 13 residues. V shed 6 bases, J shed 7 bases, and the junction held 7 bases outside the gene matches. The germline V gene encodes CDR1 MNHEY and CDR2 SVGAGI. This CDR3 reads CASSGTGMGEQYF. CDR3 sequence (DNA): TGTGCCAGCAGCGGGACAGGGATGGGAGAGCAGTACTTC.

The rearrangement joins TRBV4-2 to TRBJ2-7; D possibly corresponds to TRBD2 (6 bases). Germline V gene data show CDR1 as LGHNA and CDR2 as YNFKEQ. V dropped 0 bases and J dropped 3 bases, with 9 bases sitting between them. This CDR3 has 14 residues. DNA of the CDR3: TGTGCCAGCAGCCAAGATCAAGCGGGCTACGAGCAGTACTTC. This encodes CASSQDQAGYEQYF.

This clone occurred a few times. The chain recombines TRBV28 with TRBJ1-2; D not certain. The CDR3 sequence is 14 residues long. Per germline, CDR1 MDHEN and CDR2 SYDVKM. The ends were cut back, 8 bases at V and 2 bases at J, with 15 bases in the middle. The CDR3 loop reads CASHIGQSNYGYTF. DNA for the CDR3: TGTGCCAGCCATATCGGGCAGTCGAACTATGGCTACACCTTC.

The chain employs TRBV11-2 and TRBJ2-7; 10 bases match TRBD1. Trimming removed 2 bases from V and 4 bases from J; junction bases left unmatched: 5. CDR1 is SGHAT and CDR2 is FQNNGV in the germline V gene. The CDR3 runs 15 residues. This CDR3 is CASSLTGTGDYEQYF. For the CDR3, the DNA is TGTGCCAGCAGCTTAACCGGGACAGGGGATTACGAGCAGTACTTC.

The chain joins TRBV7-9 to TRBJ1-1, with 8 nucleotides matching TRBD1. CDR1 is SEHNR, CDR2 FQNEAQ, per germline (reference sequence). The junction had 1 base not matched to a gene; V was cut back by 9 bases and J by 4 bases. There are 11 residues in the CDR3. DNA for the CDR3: TGTGCCAGTGACAGGGGCACTGAAGCTTTCTTT. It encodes CASDRGTEAFF.

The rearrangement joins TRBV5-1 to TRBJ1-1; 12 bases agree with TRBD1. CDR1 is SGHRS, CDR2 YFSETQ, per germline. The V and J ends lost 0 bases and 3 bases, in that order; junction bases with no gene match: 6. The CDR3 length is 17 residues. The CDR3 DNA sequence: TGCGCCAGCAGCTTGGAGGGACAGGGGGCTCGGTACACTGAAGCTTTCTTT. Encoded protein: CASSLEGQGARYTEAFF.

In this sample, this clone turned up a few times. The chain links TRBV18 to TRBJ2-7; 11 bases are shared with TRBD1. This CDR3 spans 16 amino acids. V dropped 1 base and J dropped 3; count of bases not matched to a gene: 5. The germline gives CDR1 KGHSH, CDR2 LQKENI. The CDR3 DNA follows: TGTGCCAGCTCACCACTTCCCGGGACAGGGGGCTACGAGCAGTACTTC. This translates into CASSPLPGTGGYEQYF.

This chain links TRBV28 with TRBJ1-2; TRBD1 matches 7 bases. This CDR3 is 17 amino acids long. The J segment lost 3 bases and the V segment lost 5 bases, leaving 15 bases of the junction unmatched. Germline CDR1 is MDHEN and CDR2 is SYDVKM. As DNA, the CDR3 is TGTGCCAGCAGTCCCTCTAAGGGGGCAGGCAGTTACTATGGCTACACCTTC. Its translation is CASSPSKGAGSYYGYTF.

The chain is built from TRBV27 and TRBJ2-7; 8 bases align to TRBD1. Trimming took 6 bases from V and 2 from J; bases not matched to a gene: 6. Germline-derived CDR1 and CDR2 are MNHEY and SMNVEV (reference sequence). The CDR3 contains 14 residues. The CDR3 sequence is CASSQDRAAYEQYF. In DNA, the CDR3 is TGTGCCAGCAGCCAGGACAGGGCCGCCTACGAGCAGTACTTC.

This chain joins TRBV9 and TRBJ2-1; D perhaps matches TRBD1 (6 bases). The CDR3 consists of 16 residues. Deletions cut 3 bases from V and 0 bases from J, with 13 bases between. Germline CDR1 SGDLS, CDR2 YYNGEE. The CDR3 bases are TGTGCCAGCAGCGCCAGGGGCCGGAGCTCCTACAATGAGCAGTTCTTC. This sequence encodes CASSARGRSSYNEQFF.